These T cell receptor beta chains were read from a single sample in a study of PD-1 blockade in mismatch repair-deficient tumors. The data were produced by immunoSEQ multiplex PCR, yet TCRdb's version contains in-frame clones alone and is incomplete. The sample shows some 84,000 clones, over 70% of them seen only once. Material: peripheral blood, obtained 12 weeks after starting pembrolizumab. Receptors were obtained from an adult with mismatch repair-deficient cancer. CDR3s include the opening cysteine and the closing phenylalanine or tryptophan. Fields, in order: V gene, clone size, J gene, D gene, CDR3 protein, CDR3 DNA. A D gene is named only where the DNA matches it firmly. Not every row has a clone size; where given, it reads once, few, many or a size class.

>TRBV11-2|NA|TRBJ2-2|NA
CASRQVTGELFF
TGTGCCAGCAGACAAGTGACCGGGGAGCTGTTTTTT
>TRBV20-1|NA|TRBJ1-4|NA
CSAYNEKLFF
TGCAGTGCCTATAACGAAAAACTGTTTTTT
>TRBV30|NA|TRBJ2-2|NA
CAWSVRVSGELFF
TGTGCCTGGAGTGTCAGGGTGAGCGGGGAGCTGTTTTTT
>TRBV9|NA|TRBJ2-7|TRBD2
CASSVTSGSYEQYF
TGTGCCAGCAGCGTTACGAGCGGGAGTTACGAGCAGTACTTC
>TRBV5-1|NA|TRBJ2-3|TRBD2
CASSFHGLAGGLSTDTQYF
TGCGCCAGCAGCTTCCATGGACTAGCGGGAGGGTTGAGCACAGATACGCAGTATTTT
>TRBV5-5|NA|TRBJ2-1|NA
CASSPRGSSYNEQFF
TGTGCCAGCAGCCCCCGGGGAAGCTCCTACAATGAGCAGTTCTTC
>TRBV18|NA|TRBJ2-7|NA
CASSPTYTGFEQYF
TGTGCCAGCTCTCCAACCTACACAGGGTTCGAGCAGTACTTC
>TRBV30|NA|TRBJ1-1|NA
CAWNAGHPWAEAFF
TGTGCCTGGAATGCGGGACACCCATGGGCTGAAGCTTTCTTT
>TRBV7-2|few|TRBJ2-7|TRBD1
CASSYDRGRYEQYF
TGTGCCAGCAGTTACGACAGGGGGAGGTACGAGCAGTACTTC
>TRBV9|NA|TRBJ2-5|NA
CASSSGVEETQYF
TGTGCCAGCAGTTCGGGAGTGGAGGAGACCCAGTACTTC
>TRBV30|medium-sized|TRBJ2-5|TRBD2
CAWEREGETQYF
TGTGCCTGGGAGCGGGAGGGAGAGACCCAGTACTTC
>TRBV13|NA|TRBJ2-7|TRBD2
CASSLDGGRSEQYF
TGTGCCAGCAGCCTTGACGGCGGGAGAAGCGAGCAGTACTTC
>TRBV7-9|NA|TRBJ1-3|NA
CASSLALPLGNTIYF
TGTGCCAGCAGCTTAGCTCTCCCGTTAGGAAACACCATATATTTT
>TRBV30|NA|TRBJ2-1|TRBD2
CAWSSLAGRGDEQFF
TGTGCCTGGAGTTCATTAGCGGGAAGAGGGGATGAGCAGTTCTTC
>TRBV7-9|few|TRBJ2-7|NA
CASSPGYEQYF
TGTGCCAGCAGCCCCGGATACGAGCAGTACTTC
>TRBV7-9|NA|TRBJ2-6|NA
CASSSSGLGANVLTF
TGTGCCAGCAGCTCCTCTGGACTTGGGGCCAACGTCCTGACTTTC
>TRBV5-1|NA|TRBJ2-1|NA
CASSRGVEQGLF
TGCGCCAGCAGCCGGGGGGTGGAACAGGGTCTCTTC
>TRBV18|few|TRBJ1-2|NA
CASSPPGDLGGYTF
TGTGCCAGCTCACCCCCGGGGGACCTCGGGGGCTACACCTTC
>TRBV7-2|once|TRBJ2-1|TRBD1
CASSLSDRAIREQFF
TGTGCCAGCAGCTTATCGGACAGGGCAATACGTGAGCAGTTCTTC
>TRBV6-5|NA|TRBJ2-1|NA
CASSYGTSYNEQFF
TGTGCCAGCAGTTACGGGACCTCCTACAATGAGCAGTTCTTC
>TRBV21-1|NA|TRBJ2-1|NA
CASTPLAGGKVGPHGGQFF
TGTGCCAGCACACCATTAGCGGGAGGAAAGGTGGGGCCACATGGCGGGCAGTTCTTC
>TRBV28|NA|TRBJ1-4|NA
CASKPGPATNEKLFF
TGTGCCAGCAAACCGGGCCCAGCAACTAATGAAAAACTGTTTTTT
>TRBV6-6|NA|TRBJ2-3|NA
CALGADTQYF
TGTGCCCTCGGGGCGGATACGCAGTATTTT
>TRBV13|NA|TRBJ2-1|TRBD2
CASSLSGRAGIEQFF
TGTGCCAGCAGCCTCAGCGGGAGGGCCGGTATTGAGCAGTTCTTC